The rows below give T cell receptor beta chains drawn from one sample of a study of shared clonotypes between healthy human individuals. TCRdb's table, derived via immunoSEQ multiplex PCR, lists solely in-frame clones and lacks some. The table includes 1.6 million or so clones, around 98.5% detected once. The sample was naive CD4+ T cells sorted from blood. The receptors stem from a man under 40 in good health. Each CDR3 is given with its conserved first and last residue. The order of the fields is D gene, J gene, clone size, V gene, CDR3 protein, CDR3 DNA. The D gene is left open where the match is weak. Not all rows give a size; the values are once, few, many and, for expanded clones, a class.

NA | TRBJ2-7 | once | TRBV11-3 | CASSSGRGGPEQYF | TGTGCCAGCAGCTCCGGGAGAGGGGGGCCCGAGCAGTACTTC
TRBD1 | TRBJ2-7 | NA | TRBV14 | CASSQELPGQGSEQYF | TGTGCCAGCAGCCAAGAATTGCCGGGACAGGGCTCCGAGCAGTACTTC
TRBD1 | TRBJ1-2 | NA | TRBV5-1 | CASSSGQGVGGYTF | TGCGCCAGCAGCTCGGGACAGGGGGTCGGCGGCTACACCTTC
NA | TRBJ2-5 | NA | TRBV15 | CATSRDGRETQYF | TGTGCCACCAGCAGAGATGGAAGAGAGACCCAGTACTTC
TRBD2 | TRBJ2-5 | NA | TRBV7-2 | CASSEKLQPGLPKETQYF | TGTGCCAGCAGCGAAAAACTTCAACCGGGACTACCCAAAGAGACCCAGTACTTC
NA | TRBJ1-2 | NA | TRBV7-2 | CASSLSRSYGYTF | TGTGCCAGCAGCTTGTCTCGGAGCTATGGCTACACCTTC
TRBD1 | TRBJ2-5 | few | TRBV18 | CASSPLGQQETQYF | TGTGCCAGCTCACCACTGGGACAGCAAGAGACCCAGTACTTC
TRBD1 | TRBJ1-2 | NA | TRBV7-2 | CASSFRTGVYTF | TGTGCCAGCAGCTTCCGGACAGGGGTGTACACCTTC
NA | TRBJ1-5 | NA | TRBV6-1 | CASSNPWNQPQHF | TGTGCCAGCAGTAATCCCTGGAATCAGCCCCAGCATTTT
TRBD2 | TRBJ2-7 | NA | TRBV7-2 | CASSRSGSLYEQYF | TGTGCCAGCAGCCGTAGCGGGAGTTTGTACGAGCAGTACTTC
TRBD2 | TRBJ2-5 | NA | TRBV7-6 | CASSRREGETQYF | TGTGCCAGCAGCCGACGGGAGGGAGAGACCCAGTACTTC
NA | TRBJ1-1 | NA | TRBV2 | CASSVQSTEAFF | TGTGCCAGCAGTGTACAGAGTACTGAAGCTTTCTTT
TRBD1 | TRBJ2-3 | NA | TRBV5-1 | CASSTQGWTDTQYF | TGCGCCAGCAGTACACAGGGGTGGACAGATACGCAGTATTTT
NA | TRBJ2-1 | NA | TRBV11-3 | CASSLWGGGGDEQFF | TGTGCCAGCAGCTTATGGGGAGGAGGTGGCGATGAGCAGTTCTTC
NA | TRBJ2-1 | NA | TRBV7-3 | CASSPRGRRGPSSYNEQFF | TGTGCCAGCAGCCCGAGGGGTAGAAGGGGACCAAGCTCCTACAATGAGCAGTTCTTC
NA | TRBJ2-7 | NA | TRBV6-1 | CASSEALGGVGSYEQYF | TGTGCCAGCAGTGAAGCGCTTGGGGGTGTGGGCTCCTACGAGCAGTACTTC
TRBD2 | TRBJ2-3 | NA | TRBV5-6 | CASSPISGRGTDTQYF | TGTGCCAGCAGCCCAATTAGCGGGAGGGGCACAGATACGCAGTATTTT
TRBD2 | TRBJ2-3 | NA | TRBV6-1 | CASSEGLAGALSREYF | TGTGCCAGCAGTGAAGGGCTAGCGGGAGCTCTCAGCCGGGAGTATTTT
NA | TRBJ1-3 | NA | TRBV4-1 | CASSQWDGSSGNTIYF | TGCGCCAGCAGCCAGTGGGACGGGAGCTCTGGAAACACCATATATTTT
NA | TRBJ1-4 | NA | TRBV7-8 | CASSLGQGPPEKLFF | TGTGCCAGCAGCTTAGGTCAGGGACCCCCCGAAAAACTGTTTTTT
TRBD1 | TRBJ2-1 | NA | TRBV28 | CASSSTPGQGLNEQFF | TGTGCCAGCAGTTCTACCCCGGGACAGGGGCTCAATGAGCAGTTCTTC
TRBD2 | TRBJ2-3 | NA | TRBV11-2 | CASSLETSGIRTDTQYF | TGTGCCAGCAGCTTAGAAACTAGCGGGATTCGCACAGATACGCAGTATTTT
TRBD1 | TRBJ2-1 | NA | TRBV28 | CASSLEGQTYSYNEQFF | TGTGCCAGCAGTCTCGAGGGACAGACTTACTCCTACAATGAGCAGTTCTTC
TRBD1 | TRBJ1-5 | NA | TRBV18 | CASSPGQVDGPQHF | TGTGCCAGCTCACCAGGACAGGTGGATGGGCCCCAGCATTTT
NA | TRBJ2-3 | NA | TRBV7-2 | CASRINRDTQYF | TGTGCCAGCAGGATAAACCGGGATACGCAGTATTTT
TRBD2 | TRBJ2-7 | NA | TRBV18 | CASSPRGLAAYEQYF | TGTGCCAGCTCACCACGCGGACTAGCGGCTTACGAGCAGTACTTC
NA | TRBJ1-2 | NA | TRBV6-5 | CASRMTAGDYGYTF | TGTGCCAGCAGGATGACAGCGGGGGACTATGGCTACACCTTC
NA | TRBJ2-1 | NA | TRBV2 | CASSEVRGNEQFF | TGTGCCAGCAGTGAAGTGAGGGGTAATGAGCAGTTCTTC
TRBD1 | TRBJ1-5 | NA | TRBV27 | CASSPDRGASNQPQHF | TGTGCCAGCAGTCCGGACAGGGGCGCAAGCAATCAGCCCCAGCATTTT
TRBD2 | TRBJ2-3 | NA | TRBV27 | CASSSNEREVGTDTQYF | TGTGCCAGCAGTTCGAATGAGCGGGAGGTGGGCACAGATACGCAGTATTTT
NA | TRBJ1-3 | NA | TRBV29-1 | CSVERGSGNTIYF | TGCAGCGTTGAACGAGGCTCTGGAAACACCATATATTTT
NA | TRBJ2-4 | NA | TRBV2 | CASSEEPNIQYF | TGTGCCAGCAGTGAAGAGCCGAACATTCAGTACTTC
NA | TRBJ1-1 | NA | TRBV6-1 | CASSESPWNTEAFF | TGTGCCAGCAGTGAATCTCCGTGGAACACTGAAGCTTTCTTT
NA | TRBJ2-1 | NA | TRBV2 | CASSEYEQFF | TGTGCCAGCAGTGAGTATGAGCAGTTCTTC
TRBD1 | TRBJ2-6 | NA | TRBV5-1 | CASSLVLGTVHSSGANVLTF | TGCGCCAGCAGCTTGGTTTTAGGGACAGTACACAGCTCTGGGGCCAACGTCCTGACTTTC
NA | TRBJ2-2 | NA | TRBV5-1 | CASSLESGELFF | TGCGCCAGCAGCTTGGAATCCGGGGAGCTGTTTTTT
NA | TRBJ1-1 | NA | TRBV11-2 | CASSLDLRVGFREAFF | TGTGCCAGCAGCTTAGATCTTCGGGTGGGTTTCCGTGAAGCTTTCTTT
TRBD2 | TRBJ2-2 | NA | TRBV5-4 | CASSLLAGGPVGELFF | TGTGCCAGCAGCTTGCTAGCGGGAGGGCCGGTCGGGGAGCTGTTTTTT
NA | TRBJ2-1 | NA | TRBV7-9 | CASSPGGGNPRSYNEQFF | TGTGCCAGCAGCCCTGGTGGGGGGAACCCCCGCTCCTACAATGAGCAGTTCTTC
NA | TRBJ2-7 | NA | TRBV11-2 | CASSVYSGTHSYEQYF | TGTGCCAGCAGCGTGTACAGTGGAACCCACTCCTACGAGCAGTACTTC
NA | TRBJ2-7 | once | TRBV15 | CATTPSPRQFSEQYF | TGTGCCACCACCCCTTCCCCACGACAGTTTAGCGAGCAGTACTTC
TRBD2 | TRBJ2-5 | NA | TRBV9 | CASSVSSGRGQETQYF | TGTGCCAGCAGCGTTTCTAGCGGGAGGGGACAAGAGACCCAGTACTTC
NA | TRBJ2-5 | NA | TRBV5-1 | CASRLGLDRRGRNQYF | TGCGCCAGCAGGTTGGGACTGGACAGGAGAGGGAGAAACCAGTACTTC
NA | TRBJ2-1 | NA | TRBV18 | CASSPTPGQGHEQFF | TGTGCCAGCTCGCCGACTCCGGGACAAGGGCATGAGCAGTTCTTC
NA | TRBJ1-2 | NA | TRBV7-8 | CASSLGRNYGYTF | TGTGCCAGCAGCTTAGGTAGAAACTATGGCTACACCTTC
TRBD2 | TRBJ2-3 | NA | TRBV29-1 | CSVVEREYTQYF | TGCAGCGTTGTAGAGCGGGAGTATACGCAGTATTTT
NA | TRBJ2-5 | NA | TRBV7-9 | CASSSGPIIAQETQYF | TGTGCCAGCAGCTCCGGGCCAATAATTGCCCAAGAGACCCAGTACTTC
NA | TRBJ2-1 | NA | TRBV10-2 | CASTGTDEQFF | TGCGCCAGCACGGGGACCGATGAGCAGTTCTTC
NA | TRBJ1-3 | NA | TRBV9 | CASSVLSGNTIYF | TGTGCCAGCAGCGTACTATCCGGAAACACCATATATTTT
NA | TRBJ1-2 | NA | TRBV21-1 | CASSKGRYRGQNYGYTF | TGTGCCAGCAGCAAAGGACGGTACAGGGGGCAGAACTATGGCTACACCTTC
NA | TRBJ2-2 | once | TRBV2 | CASTGHETGELFF | TGTGCCAGCACCGGACACGAGACCGGGGAGCTGTTTTTT
NA | TRBJ1-5 | NA | TRBV6-1 | CASSAQGSWPQHF | TGTGCCAGCAGCGCGCAGGGTTCCTGGCCCCAGCATTTT
TRBD1 | TRBJ1-1 | NA | TRBV2 | CASSIQPGQGVGDTEAFF | TGTGCCAGCAGTATCCAACCGGGACAGGGGGTTGGTGACACTGAAGCTTTCTTT
TRBD2 | TRBJ2-2 | NA | TRBV5-1 | CASSLGAGGNTGELFF | TGCGCCAGCAGCTTGGGAGCGGGAGGGAACACCGGGGAGCTGTTTTTT
NA | TRBJ2-2 | NA | TRBV7-7 | CASSPSHGTGELFF | TGTGCCAGCAGCCCATCCCACGGCACCGGGGAGCTGTTTTTT
NA | TRBJ1-5 | NA | TRBV6-1 | CASSGIANNQPQHF | TGTGCCAGCAGTGGGATTGCTAACAATCAGCCCCAGCATTTT
NA | TRBJ1-5 | NA | TRBV5-1 | CASRQDGNPNQPQHF | TGCGCCAGCAGACAGGACGGCAATCCAAATCAGCCCCAGCATTTT
NA | TRBJ2-3 | NA | TRBV11-2 | CASSLFGGTDTQYF | TGTGCCAGCAGCTTGTTTGGGGGGACAGATACGCAGTATTTT